This T cell receptor beta chain was identified during a study of blood T cells in healthy people across ages. Overall study results and limits: One million T cells yielded diversity estimates that were considered underestimates. Older age went with lower TCR beta diversity per million T cells, in a roughly linear way.

A second about 7 to 12 cycle PCR used barcoded and J-beta primers. Via MiXCR, TCRdb re-called the 5' RACE reads, giving one row per CDR3 protein. Of more than 700,000 distinct CDR3 sequences listed, about half are singletons. This clonotype was observed a few times. The antigen is unknown. Trimming shortened V by 3 bases and J by 0 bases, and 7 bases separated the two germline ends. Looked up from germline, CDR1 is ENHRY and CDR2 is SYGVKD. The CDR3 extends over 14 amino acids. The source material was blood. The source of this sequence is an elderly man in good health. The gene calls are TRBV10-3 and TRBJ2-3; D is unclear. CDR3 amino acids: CAISDNLSTDTQYF. For the CDR3, the DNA is TGTGCCATCAGTGACAACCTTAGCACAGATACGCAGTATTTT.